Described below is a single T cell receptor beta chain sequence and its context. Clones were sequenced by immunoSEQ multiplex PCR, and TCRdb holds only the in-frame ones, with some missing. This sample has 64,000 or so clones, with approximately 80% found just once. This CDR3 has 14 amino acids. The ends were cut back, 5 bases at V and 0 bases at J, with 10 bases in the middle. Germline V gene lookup returns CDR1 SGHTA and CDR2 FQGNSA. This sample was included in a study of OX40 agonist ivuxolimab in advanced cancers. The overall study: Each patient was given ivuxolimab into a vein every 2 weeks, at 0.01 to 10 mg/kg. Recorded diagnoses for dose-escalation patients were hepatocellular carcinoma, melanoma, renal cell or head and neck cancer.

This sequence was found in an adult with an advanced solid tumor such as melanoma, head and neck, liver or kidney cancer. The sample in question was CD4+ or CD8+ T cells sorted from blood, obtained in a trial of the OX40 agonist ivuxolimab. This chain joins TRBV7-2 and TRBJ1-1, with no clear D. This CDR3 is CASSPRRLNTEAFF. The CDR3 nucleotides read TGTGCCAGCAGCCCCCGCAGGCTGAACACTGAAGCTTTCTTT.